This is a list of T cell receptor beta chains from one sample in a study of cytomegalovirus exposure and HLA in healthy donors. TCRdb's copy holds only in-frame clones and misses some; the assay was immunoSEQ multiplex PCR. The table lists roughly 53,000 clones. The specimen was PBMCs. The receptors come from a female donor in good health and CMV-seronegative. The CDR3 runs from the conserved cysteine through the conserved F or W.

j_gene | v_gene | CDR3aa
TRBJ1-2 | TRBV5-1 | CASSLHRVDGYTF
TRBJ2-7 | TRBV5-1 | CASSFNAGGYEQYF
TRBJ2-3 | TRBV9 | CASSVPSGANTQYF
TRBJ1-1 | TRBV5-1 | CASSWDSHTEAFF
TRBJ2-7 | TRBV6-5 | CATKGAGGSYEQYF
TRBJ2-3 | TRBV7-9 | CASKGGGSEDTQYF
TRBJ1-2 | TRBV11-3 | CASSLGGQGYGYTF
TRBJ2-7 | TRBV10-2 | CASSEWTGRHREQYF
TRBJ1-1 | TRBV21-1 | CASSPTGVNTEAFF
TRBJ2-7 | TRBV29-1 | CSVEGQGHEQYF
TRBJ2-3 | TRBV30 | CAWSGQGFTDTQYF
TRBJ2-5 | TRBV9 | CASSPQGRETQYF
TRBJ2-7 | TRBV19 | CASSGDLGTARYEQYF
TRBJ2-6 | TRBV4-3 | CASSQSQPSGANVLTF
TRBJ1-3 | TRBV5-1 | CASATGNTIYF
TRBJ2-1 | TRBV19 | CASSELASGGPLANEQFF
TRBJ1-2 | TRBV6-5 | CASSLTDGYGYTF
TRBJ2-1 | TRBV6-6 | CASRLAEYNEQFF
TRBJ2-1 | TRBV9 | CASSVGTGMYNEQFF
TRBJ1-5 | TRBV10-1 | CATEIPGQGHSNQPQHF
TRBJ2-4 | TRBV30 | CAWSHPTGGGNIQYF
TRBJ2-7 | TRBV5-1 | CASSLTATSHSGEQYF
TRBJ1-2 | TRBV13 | CASSSLGTSRYGYTF
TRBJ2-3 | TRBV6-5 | CASSPGTDTQYF
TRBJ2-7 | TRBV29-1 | CSVEVGGSRLLEQYF
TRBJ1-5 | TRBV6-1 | CASTHRQAGRDQHF
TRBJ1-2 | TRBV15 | CATSRDRAGDYGYTF
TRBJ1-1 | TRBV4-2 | CASSQDLGGSTTEAFF
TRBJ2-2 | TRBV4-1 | CASSQGQLEFGTGELFF
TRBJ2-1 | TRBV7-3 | CASSLRRGALAGGPVEEQFF
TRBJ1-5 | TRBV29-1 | CSVVTGRNQPQHF
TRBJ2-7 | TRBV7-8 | CASSLVDSANYEQYF
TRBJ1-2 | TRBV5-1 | CASSLALNYGYTF
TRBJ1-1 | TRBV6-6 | CASSYLIDRGDTEAFF
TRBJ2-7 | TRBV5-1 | CASSRTSGRGEQYF
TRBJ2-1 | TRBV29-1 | CSATTGFVYNEQFF
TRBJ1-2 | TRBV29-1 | CSVHTGGGYTF
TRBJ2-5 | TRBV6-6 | CASSYRPGQAGETQYF
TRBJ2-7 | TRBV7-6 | CASSSRAGGPYEQYF
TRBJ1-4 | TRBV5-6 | CASSLIGQGATNEKLFF
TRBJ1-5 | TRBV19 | CASSGQGDPNQPQHF
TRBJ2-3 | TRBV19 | CASSISKVKTDTQYF
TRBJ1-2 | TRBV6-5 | CASSYSTDMIYGYTF
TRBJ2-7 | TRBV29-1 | CSVMTALTYEQYF
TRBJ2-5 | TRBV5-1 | CASSSLAGTEETQYF
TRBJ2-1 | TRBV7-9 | CASSSPGQGNYNEQFF
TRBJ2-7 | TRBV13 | CASSPGLAYEQYF
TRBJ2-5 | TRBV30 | CAWSSDQETQYF
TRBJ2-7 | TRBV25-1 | CATTRTRTGEQYF
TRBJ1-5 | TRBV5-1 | CASSLGPNSNQPQHF
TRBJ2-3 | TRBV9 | CASSPRPLAGSTDTQYF
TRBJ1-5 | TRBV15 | CATSRDRGGGNQPQHF
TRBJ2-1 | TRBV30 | CALDVSGSSYNEQFF
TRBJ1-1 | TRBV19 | CASSIDTRNTEAFF
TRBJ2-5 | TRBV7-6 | CASSGALGGVETQYF
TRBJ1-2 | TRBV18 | CASSREVKGSTFGYTF
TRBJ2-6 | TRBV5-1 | CASSLASPGSGANVLTF
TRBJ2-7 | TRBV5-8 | CASSFGTALRGEQYF